The 8 T cell receptor beta chains presented below share a single source sample, sequenced in a study of early T cells in non-severe SARS-CoV-2 infection. A single record per CDR3 protein comes from TCRdb applying MiXCR to the 5' RACE reads. The table has just under 65,000 distinct CDR3 sequences, around 6.5% seen once; the top ten hold less than 3.5%. Sample: whole blood, taken at baseline. The receptors come from an adult who was a healthcare worker with PCR-confirmed SARS-CoV-2 infection or an uninfected control (not recorded which).

V and J are TRBV6-6 and TRBJ1-4; TRBD1 agrees at 9 bases. From germline, CDR1 is MNHNY and CDR2 SVGAGI (reference sequence). This CDR3 comprises 18 residues. The junction had 11 bases not matched to a gene; V was cut back by 4 bases and J by 2 bases. CDR3 sequence reads: CASSSPTGGDVTNEKLFF. CDR3 in DNA: TGTGCCAGCAGTTCCCCGACAGGGGGAGACGTCACTAATGAAAAACTGTTTTTT.

This clonotype was seen a few times. The chain uses TRBV10-2 and TRBJ1-5, with a tentative D call TRBD1 (6 bases). CDR3 length: 15 amino acids. Germline loops: CDR1 WSHSY, CDR2 SAAADI. V was pared by 3 bases and J by 3 bases, with 12 bases between. CDR3 sequence (DNA): TGCGCCAGCAGTGATGGGGGCAAAGTCAATCAGCCCCAGCATTTT. This encodes CASSDGGKVNQPQHF.

V is TRBV24-1 and J is TRBJ2-2, with 10 positions matching TRBD1. The germline gives CDR1 KGHDR, CDR2 SFDVKD. V was pared by 5 bases and J by 6 bases, with 5 bases of the junction left unmatched. The CDR3 is 15 residues long. This CDR3 reads CATSGWTGGAGELFF. In DNA form, the CDR3 reads TGTGCCACCAGTGGTTGGACAGGGGGGGCCGGGGAGCTGTTTTTT.

This rearrangement joins TRBV7-2 to TRBJ2-1; 12 positions match TRBD2. The CDR3 is 17 residues long. V was pared by 4 bases and J by 4 bases, with 8 bases of the junction left unmatched. Germline assignment: CDR1 SGHTA and CDR2 FQGNSA. The CDR3 region has the DNA TGTGCCAGCAGCTCCCCCCCGGGACTAGCGGGTTACAATGAGCAGTTCTTC. This encodes CASSSPPGLAGYNEQFF.

This clonotype has at least ten counts. V usage is TRBV12-3 or TRBV12-4 and J usage is TRBJ1-6; 8 bases fit TRBD1. V gave up 7 bases and J gave up 4 bases; unmatched junction bases: 3. The length of the CDR3 is 14 residues. This CDR3 reads CASTRTGYNSPLHF. CDR3 nucleotide sequence: TGTGCCAGCACCCGGACAGGGTATAATTCACCCCTCCACTTT.

This clonotype was detected many times. V and J are TRBV28 and TRBJ1-1; D may be TRBD1 (5 bases). Germline V gene data show CDR1 as MDHEN and CDR2 as SYDVKM. The CDR3 runs 14 residues. V lost 6 bases, J lost 1 base, and 12 bases lay in between. Written as DNA, the CDR3 is TGTGCCAGCAGCTGGGGGGAGTGGAACACTGAAGCTTTCTTT. Translation: CASSWGEWNTEAFF.

V and J are TRBV7-8 and TRBJ2-1; TRBD2 matches at 10 bases. V shed 3 bases and J 0 bases; nucleotides not matched to a gene: 2. Germline V gene lookup returns CDR1 SGHVS and CDR2 FQNEAQ. This CDR3 is built from 16 residues. DNA of the CDR3: TGTGCCAGCAGCTTTAGCGGGAGGAGCTCCTACAATGAGCAGTTCTTC. Encoded protein: CASSFSGRSSYNEQFF.

This clonotype was counted many times. The chain uses TRBV4-2 and TRBJ2-2; 8 bases map to TRBD2. This CDR3 region has 15 residues. The V segment lost 5 bases and the J segment 4 bases; nucleotides outside the gene matches: 6. Germline CDR1 LGHNA, CDR2 YNFKEQ. The chain's CDR3 is CASSVTGTSTGELFF. DNA for the CDR3: TGTGCCAGCAGCGTTACCGGGACTAGCACCGGGGAGCTGTTTTTT.